Below, 23 T cell receptor beta chains from the same sample are listed, as sequenced in a study of vaccination effects on CD4 cells after COVID-19. CD4+ T cells were isolated after roughly nine days of culture. The vaccine given was either BNT162b2 or mRNA-1273, in two doses. Their antigen targets remain unknown. Clones were read by immunoSEQ multiplex PCR, and TCRdb kept only the in-frame ones, dropping some. The sample lists 66,000 or so clones, 70% to 85% seen once, with approximately 2% in the top ten. The sequencing here drew on CD4+ T cells from PBMCs cultured without peptide, taken after COVID-19 vaccination. These receptors originate from a human donor who received a COVID-19 vaccine.

This chain links TRBV2 with TRBJ1-5; tentative D call: TRBD1 (6 bases). Germline loops: CDR1 SNHLY, CDR2 FYNNEI. The V and J ends lost 4 bases and 5 bases respectively, with 15 bases between them. CDR3 size: 15 residues. The CDR3 DNA is TGTGCCAGCAGTGGGGGGGGGCTGATGGATCAGCCCCAGCATTTT. Protein product: CASSGGGLMDQPQHF. Full variable domain (missing parts from reference TRBV2 and TRBJ1-5): EPEVTQTPSHQVTQMGQEVILRCVPISNHLYFYWYRQILGQKVEFLVSFYNNEISEKSEIFDDQFSVERPDGSNFTLKIRSTKLEDSAMYFCASSGGGLMDQPQHFGDGTRLSIL.

The chain uses TRBV11-3 and TRBJ2-2; tentative D call: TRBD1 (6 bases). The CDR3 length is 15 residues. The ends were cut back, 1 base at V and 5 bases at J, with 11 bases in the middle. CDR1 SGHNT and CDR2 YENEEA come from the germline V gene. CDR3: CASSLAGAGTGELFF. The CDR3 region has the DNA TGTGCCAGCAGCTTAGCAGGGGCGGGTACCGGGGAGCTGTTTTTT.

The chain combines TRBV18 with TRBJ1-6, with TRBD1 matching 7 bases. The CDR3 length is 16 residues. The germline V gene encodes CDR1 KGHSH and CDR2 LQKENI. V shed 10 bases, J shed 7 bases, and the junction held 16 bases outside the gene matches. The CDR3 sequence is CATARTPGTENSPLHF. The CDR3 nucleotides are TGTGCCACCGCACGGACCCCGGGGACAGAAAATTCACCCCTCCACTTT.

J is TRBJ2-5 and V is TRBV5-1; 11 nucleotides agree with TRBD2. Germline CDR1 is SGHRS and CDR2 is YFSETQ. J lost 5 bases, V lost 3 bases, and 3 bases had no gene match. The CDR3 spans 14 residues. The CDR3 sequence: CASSSWTSGETQYF. In nucleotides, the CDR3 is TGCGCCAGCAGCTCGTGGACTAGCGGGGAGACCCAGTACTTC.

The chain combines TRBV4-1 with TRBJ1-6, with 7 bases fitting TRBD1. Looked up from germline, CDR1 is MGHRA and CDR2 is YSYEKL. This CDR3 has 16 residues. Unmatched junction bases numbered 12, after V lost 3 bases and J lost 10 bases. The DNA for the CDR3 is TGCGCCAGCAGCCACCCGCCCCGACAGGGAGAATCACCCCTCCACTTT. This encodes CASSHPPRQGESPLHF.

The chain recombines TRBV7-3 with TRBJ2-2, with D maybe TRBD2 (6 bases). V dropped 5 bases and J dropped 2 bases, with 18 bases sitting between them. Looked up from germline, CDR1 is SGHTA and CDR2 is FQGTGA. CDR3 length: 17 amino acids. The DNA for the CDR3 is TGTGCCAGCAGCCTTAAAGTTTTAGCGGATAACACCGGGGAGCTGTTTTTT. This translates into CASSLKVLADNTGELFF.

The gene calls are TRBV5-1 and TRBJ1-4; D not certain. The CDR3 is 16 amino acids. Germline assignment: CDR1 SGHRS and CDR2 YFSETQ. Between the trimmed V and J ends, which lost 2 bases and 3 bases, there was a span of 14 bases. This CDR3 reads CASSFSSSRANEKLFF. CDR3 bases: TGCGCCAGCAGCTTTTCGTCCAGCCGGGCTAATGAAAAACTGTTTTTT.

J is TRBJ2-1 and V is TRBV14, with D possibly called TRBD1 or TRBD2 (5 bases each). The ends were cut back, 4 bases at V and 4 bases at J, with 17 bases in the middle. The germline V gene has CDR1 SGHDN and CDR2 FVKESK. This CDR3 comprises 16 residues. The chain's CDR3 is CASSPAGAPRYNEQFF. In DNA form, the CDR3 reads TGTGCCAGCAGCCCCGCCGGGGCCCCACGTTACAATGAGCAGTTCTTC.

This sequence joins TRBV12-3 or TRBV12-4 and TRBJ2-1; D is ambiguous. The CDR3 is 13 residues long. The ends were cut back, 8 bases at V and 3 bases at J, with 11 bases in the middle. In DNA form, the CDR3 reads TGTGCCAGCCAAGAAATTAGCTACAATGAGCAGTTCTTC. It encodes CASQEISYNEQFF.

The chain links TRBV30 to TRBJ2-3; 7 bases line up with TRBD2. Per the germline V gene, CDR1 is GTSNPN and CDR2 is SVGIG (reference sequence). This CDR3 contains 14 residues. V shed 5 bases, J shed 4 bases, and the junction held 9 bases outside the gene matches. In nucleotides, the CDR3 is TGTGCCTGGGGGGGGAGGGGAAGAGCAGATACGCAGTATTTT. Translation: CAWGGRGRADTQYF.

Here the CDR3 DNA reads TGTGCCAGCAGCGAGGAGGGACTTAGCGGGGGACACTCTGGGGCCAACGTCCTGACTTTC. Amino acid sequence: CASSEEGLSGGHSGANVLTF. The rearrangement joins TRBV9 to TRBJ2-6; 9 bases fit TRBD2. Per the germline V gene, CDR1 is SGDLS and CDR2 is YYNGEE. V was clipped by 3 bases and J by 0 bases; unmatched bases: 13. The CDR3 consists of 20 residues.

The V call is TRBV6-5, the J call TRBJ2-1; weak D call: TRBD1 (5 bases). Trimming took 2 bases from V and 0 from J, leaving 11 bases between them. CDR3 length: 16 residues. CDR1 and CDR2 (germline): MNHEY, SVGAGI. CDR3 coding DNA: TGTGCCAGCAGTTACAGACTTCAGGGCTCCTACAATGAGCAGTTCTTC. Encoded protein: CASSYRLQGSYNEQFF.

This rearrangement joins TRBV20-1 to TRBJ1-1; D unclear. The V end lost 3 bases, the J end lost 1 base, and 3 bases lay between the germline ends. This CDR3 has 11 amino acids. CDR1 and CDR2 from the germline V gene are DFQATT and SNEGSKA (reference sequence). As DNA, the CDR3 is TGCAGTGCTAGCAGGAACACTGAAGCTTTCTTT. Its protein product is CSASRNTEAFF.

The CDR3 DNA reads as TGTGCCAGCAGCCAGGGTAGCGGGGGAGGTTCAGATACGCAGTATTTT. This gives the protein CASSQGSGGGSDTQYF. The V gene is TRBV4-2, the J gene TRBJ2-3, with TRBD2 matching 9 bases. The length of the CDR3 is 16 residues. After removal of 3 bases from V and 4 bases from J, the junction contained 8 bases not matched to a gene. Germline V CDR1 and CDR2: LGHNA, YNFKEQ.

This CDR3 reads CSVEAYGRSGYTF. The CDR3, as DNA: TGCAGCGTTGAAGCCTATGGACGGTCTGGCTACACCTTC. The chain employs TRBV29-1 and TRBJ1-2; D is unresolved. Germline V CDR1 and CDR2: SQVTM, ANQGSEA. V lost 1 base, J lost 7 bases, and 13 bases lay in between. This CDR3 spans 13 amino acids.

The gene calls are TRBV4-1 and TRBJ2-1, with 14 bases aligning to TRBD2. Germline-derived CDR1 and CDR2 are MGHRA and YSYEKL. After removal of 4 bases from V and 8 bases from J, the junction contained 13 bases not matched to a gene. CDR3 length equals 18 residues. Here the CDR3 DNA reads TGCGCCAGCAGCCTACGAACCGTGACTAGCGGGGGGGCAGATGAGCAGTTCTTC. This sequence encodes CASSLRTVTSGGADEQFF.

The chain recombines TRBV3-1 (or the pseudogene TRBV3-2) with TRBJ1-5; D is unclear. Germline V gene data show CDR1 as LGHDT and CDR2 as YNNKEL (reference sequence). CDR3 size: 15 residues. Trimming left V 2 bases short and J 0 bases short, with 8 bases between. For the CDR3, the DNA is TGTGCCAGCAGCCAAAGACCGACTAGCAATCAGCCCCAGCATTTT. It yields the protein CASSQRPTSNQPQHF.

V usage is TRBV5-3 and J usage is TRBJ2-7; tentative D call: TRBD1 (6 bases). TRBV5-3 is classed as an ORF, of uncertain function. The CDR3 covers 14 residues. V lost 4 bases to trimming and J lost 2 bases, with 13 bases between them. This chain's CDR3 is CARSQNRAPYEQYV. Written as DNA, the CDR3 is TGTGCCAGAAGCCAAAACAGGGCCCCCTACGAGCAGTACGTC.

This clone was counted only a few times. This chain uses TRBV2 with TRBJ1-1, with D uncertain. V was pared by 5 bases and J by 3 bases, with 10 bases between. CDR1 and CDR2 from the germline V gene are SNHLY and FYNNEI. The length of the CDR3 is 13 residues. This CDR3 is CASSFSADTEAFF. The DNA for the CDR3 is TGTGCCAGCAGTTTCTCCGCGGACACTGAAGCTTTCTTT.

This chain joins TRBV19 and TRBJ1-1, with D possibly TRBD1 on 6 matching bases. The CDR3 covers 16 residues. The V and J ends lost 5 bases and 0 bases respectively, with 16 bases between them. Germline CDR1 and CDR2: LNHDA and SQIVND (reference sequence). The CDR3: CASSGPPGQLNTEAFF. The CDR3 bases are TGTGCCAGTAGTGGTCCGCCTGGACAGCTGAACACTGAAGCTTTCTTT. The whole variable domain, filled in from reference TRBV19 and TRBJ1-1, reads DGGITQSPKYLFRKEGQNVTLSCEQNLNHDAMYWYRQDPGQGLRLIYYSQIVNDFQKGDIAEGYSVSREKKESFPLTVTSAQKNPTAFYLCASSGPPGQLNTEAFFGQGTRLTVV.

The CDR3, as DNA: TGTGCCAGCAGGACCGGGACGGATAATTCACCCCTCCACTTT. It encodes CASRTGTDNSPLHF. The V gene is TRBV6-6, the J gene TRBJ1-6, with a tentative D call TRBD1 (5 bases). Trimming took off 6 bases at V and 5 bases at J, with 11 bases between the two ends. Per germline, CDR1 MNHNY and CDR2 SVGAGI (reference sequence). This CDR3 contains 14 residues.

In this sample, this clone turned up a few times. The chain joins TRBV5-1 to TRBJ1-2; the D is unclear. Trimming took 5 bases from V and 2 from J, leaving 10 bases between them. Germline V gene lookup returns CDR1 SGHRS and CDR2 YFSETQ. The CDR3 consists of 13 residues. CDR3 sequence: CASSLPGNYGYTF. The CDR3 nucleotides are TGCGCCAGCAGTCTCCCGGGGAACTATGGCTACACCTTC.

The J gene is TRBJ2-2, the V gene TRBV7-7; either TRBD1 or TRBD2 may supply D (5 bases each). Germline loops: CDR1 SSHAT, CDR2 FNYEAQ (reference sequence). V shed 2 bases and J shed 4 bases, with 20 bases lying between them. CDR3 size: 18 residues. This CDR3 is CASSLSTMGRTSTGELFF. Written as DNA, the CDR3 is TGTGCCAGCAGCTTATCAACCATGGGACGGACGAGCACCGGGGAGCTGTTTTTT.